This T cell receptor (beta chain) was identified during a study of cytomegalovirus exposure and HLA in healthy donors. Study conclusions and caveats: In a later analysis, specific HLA alleles were associated with 15,000 to 20,000 TCR beta sequences at a 0.05 false discovery rate. According to reports, the classifier identified cytomegalovirus status with high specificity and sensitivity.

Note on this clone: The antigen is unknown.

V dropped 9 bases and J dropped 1 base, with 12 bases sitting between them. Germline CDR1 and CDR2: LNHDA and SQIVND (reference sequence). The CDR3 is 13 residues long. The PCR made use of 60 Vbeta and 13 Jbeta primers. Sequencing used immunoSEQ multiplex PCR; TCRdb keeps in-frame clones, though not all of them. The data show some 140,000 clones, approximately 79% seen once. The rearrangement links TRBV19 to TRBJ1-2, with unresolved D. The clonotype was recovered from a man aged 18 to 35 in good health and CMV-seronegative. The sample consisted of PBMCs. The CDR3 reads CASQDWVNYGYTF. CDR3 DNA sequence: TGTGCCAGCCAGGACTGGGTTAACTATGGCTACACCTTC.